A single sample is the source of the 27 T cell receptor beta chains below, sequenced in a study of shared clonotypes between healthy human individuals (dated by TCRdb to the early 2020s). CD8 naive samples consisted of CD45RO-negative cells that were positively selected for CCR7, yielding a CD45RA+CCR7+ population without TemRA cells. The protocol used for the library was the immunoSEQ multiplex PCR assay. TCRdb carries this immuneACCESS record with in-frame sequences only. Its versions omit some clonotypes, under half of them owing to an unresolved V gene in the studies checked, with the rest unexplained. The sample includes some 2,000,000 clones, with about 95% observed a single time. The ten largest make up around 1.1% of the sample. The sequenced material came from naive CD8+ T cells sorted from blood. Sample cell subset or site, as interpreted from the label and publication: CD45RA+CCR7+. The receptors come from a man between 18 and 35 years old in good health.

This chain uses TRBV27 with TRBJ1-6; D may be TRBD1 (5 bases). Trimming left V 6 bases short and J 12 bases short, with 12 bases between. Germline V gene sequence: CDR1 MNHEY, CDR2 SMNVEV (reference sequence). This CDR3 contains 12 residues. CDR3 loop: CASRTFGGPLHF. The CDR3 DNA reads as TGTGCCAGCAGGACTTTCGGGGGACCCCTCCACTTT.

The genes are TRBV5-5 and TRBJ1-1, with D perhaps TRBD1 (5 bases). The V and J ends lost 0 bases and 4 bases respectively, with 16 bases between them. CDR1 SGHKS and CDR2 YYEKEE come from the germline V gene (reference sequence). The CDR3 extends over 16 amino acids. The CDR3 DNA follows: TGTGCCAGCAGCTTGGACGGGACTCTGGGGACCACTGAAGCTTTCTTT. Translating gives CASSLDGTLGTTEAFF.

This sequence joins TRBV7-9 and TRBJ2-5; D is unresolved. V was shortened by 4 bases and J by 5 bases, with 14 bases between the two germline ends. The CDR3 loop spans 14 amino acids. The germline V gene encodes CDR1 SEHNR and CDR2 FQNEAQ (reference sequence). The CDR3 DNA follows: TGTGCCAGCAGCTCTATTAACGTGGAGGAGACCCAGTACTTC. It translates to CASSSINVEETQYF.

This rearrangement joins TRBV6-5 to TRBJ2-5, with 9 bases identical to TRBD2. CDR3 length: 15 amino acids. Germline V gene sequence: CDR1 MNHEY, CDR2 SVGAGI. The ends lost 6 bases at V and 1 base at J; junction bases unmatched: 6. The CDR3 reads CASRFSSGVQETQYF. Written as DNA, the CDR3 is TGTGCCAGCAGGTTCTCTAGCGGGGTCCAAGAGACCCAGTACTTC.

The chain uses TRBV30 and TRBJ2-5, with 8 bases aligning to TRBD1. Trimming at V came to 5 bases and at J to 4 bases, leaving 3 bases not matched to a gene. The germline gives CDR1 GTSNPN, CDR2 SVGIG (reference sequence). The CDR3 runs to 12 residues. The CDR3 bases are TGTGCCTGGCAGGGGGCGAGAGAGACCCAGTACTTC. It codes for CAWQGARETQYF.

The gene calls are TRBV5-1 and TRBJ1-1, with TRBD1 matching 8 bases. Germline V gives CDR1 SGHRS, CDR2 YFSETQ. The CDR3 is 15 residues long. Germline trimming cut 3 bases from V and 1 base from J; bases unmatched to any gene: 5. This CDR3 is CASSSSTGENTEAFF. As DNA, the CDR3 is TGCGCCAGCAGCTCGTCGACAGGGGAGAACACTGAAGCTTTCTTT.

With regard to this clone: This sample also contains other DNA sequences that code for the same CDR3. V usage is TRBV7-9 and J usage is TRBJ2-7; D unclear. This CDR3 comprises 13 residues. Trimming removed 3 bases at V and 0 bases at J, with 6 bases between. The germline CDR1 and CDR2 sequences are SEHNR and FQNEAQ (reference sequence). The CDR3 loop is CASSLQSSYEQYF. The CDR3 DNA is TGTGCCAGCAGCTTGCAGAGCTCCTACGAGCAGTACTTC.

The rearrangement uses TRBV4-1 and TRBJ2-7; 9 bases fit TRBD2. The CDR3 has 16 residues. CDR1 and CDR2 from the germline V gene are MGHRA and YSYEKL. The junction had 6 bases not matched to a gene; V was cut back by 0 bases and J by 3 bases. CDR3 loop: CASSQEVAGVYYEQYF. The CDR3, as DNA: TGCGCCAGCAGCCAAGAGGTAGCGGGGGTTTACTACGAGCAGTACTTC.

The chain links TRBV9 to TRBJ2-5, with D possibly being TRBD2 (5 bases). Germline V CDR1 and CDR2: SGDLS, YYNGEE. The V and J ends lost 3 bases and 2 bases respectively, with 14 bases between them. The CDR3 is 15 residues long. CDR3 in amino acids: CASSEQGLSQETQYF. CDR3 nucleotides: TGTGCCAGCAGCGAACAAGGACTTTCTCAAGAGACCCAGTACTTC.

The chain couples TRBV28 to TRBJ2-7, with D uncertain. The CDR3 runs to 14 residues. Trimming removed 2 bases from V and 1 base from J, with 9 bases in between. Germline CDR1 and CDR2: MDHEN and SYDVKM. The CDR3 reads CASSLHRESYEQYF. The CDR3 region has the DNA TGTGCCAGCAGTTTACATAGGGAATCCTACGAGCAGTACTTC.

V and J are TRBV28 and TRBJ2-5; D may be TRBD1 (5 bases). Germline CDR1 MDHEN, CDR2 SYDVKM. The CDR3 loop spans 14 amino acids. The V end lost 4 bases, the J end lost 2 bases, and 11 bases lay between the germline ends. The CDR3 sequence: CASSSDRGQETQYF. The CDR3 bases are TGTGCCAGCAGTTCTGATAGGGGACAAGAGACCCAGTACTTC.

This sequence joins TRBV6-6 and TRBJ2-1; D might be TRBD2 (6 bases). CDR3 length: 15 residues. The V gene's germline CDR1 is MNHNY and CDR2 SVGAGI (reference sequence). V was pared by 5 bases and J by 7 bases, with 18 bases between. The CDR3 reads CASSGFSGGWNEQFF. The CDR3 nucleotides are TGTGCCAGCAGTGGGTTTTCTGGAGGGTGGAATGAGCAGTTCTTC.

In this sample, this clone turned up once. This chain uses TRBV5-6 with TRBJ2-7, with no clear D. CDR3 length: 16 residues. V lost 0 bases and J 3 bases, leaving 16 bases between the germline ends. The V gene's germline CDR1 is SGHDT and CDR2 YYEEEE. The CDR3: CASSLEREQINYEQYF. In nucleotides, the CDR3 is TGTGCCAGCAGCTTGGAACGCGAACAGATAAACTACGAGCAGTACTTC.

The chain recombines TRBV16 with TRBJ1-6; D is undetermined. There are 13 residues in the CDR3. CDR1 KGHSY and CDR2 FQNENV come from the germline V gene. Trimming removed 4 bases from V and 11 bases from J, with 12 bases in between. The CDR3 coding sequence is TGTGCCAGCAGCCTAGGTGGCGGGGCACCCCTCCACTTT. This sequence encodes CASSLGGGAPLHF.

The chain joins TRBV9 to TRBJ2-7; D gene unclear. The CDR3 runs to 14 residues. The germline V gene has CDR1 SGDLS and CDR2 YYNGEE. V gave up 7 bases and J gave up 2 bases, with 16 bases separating them. DNA for the CDR3: TGTGCCAGCGGCCCGGACGCGGCTCCCTACGAGCAGTACTTC. This codes for CASGPDAAPYEQYF.

Only one count was recorded for this clone. This chain connects TRBV4-1 to TRBJ2-3, with 8 bases matching TRBD2. Germline CDR1 reads MGHRA; CDR2 reads YSYEKL. J was trimmed by 2 bases and V by 0 bases; bases with no gene match: 7. This CDR3 contains 17 residues. The CDR3 sequence: CASSQDFAGGYTDTQYF. Written as DNA, the CDR3 is TGCGCCAGCAGCCAAGACTTTGCGGGGGGATACACAGATACGCAGTATTTT.

This clone was recorded only once. The rearrangement joins TRBV2 to TRBJ2-7; D unclear. Trimming removed 6 bases from V and 0 bases from J, with 9 bases in between. The germline V gene has CDR1 SNHLY and CDR2 FYNNEI. CDR3 length: 13 residues. The DNA of the CDR3 is TGTGCCAGCAGAGGTTCCCCCTCCTACGAGCAGTACTTC. Protein: CASRGSPSYEQYF.

This chain's CDR3 is CASSLPGGTRRGAIGYTF. The DNA of the CDR3 is TGTGCCAGCAGCTTACCGGGTGGGACGAGGAGAGGGGCTATCGGCTACACCTTC. V is TRBV7-9 and J is TRBJ1-2, with TRBD1 as a possible D gene (5 bases). CDR1 and CDR2 (germline): SEHNR, FQNEAQ (reference sequence). The germline V and J ends were trimmed by 2 bases and 8 bases, with 27 bases remaining between them. This CDR3 is 18 amino acids long. Supplemented by reference TRBV7-9 and TRBJ1-2, the full variable domain reads DTGVSQNPRHKITKRGQNVTFRCDPISEHNRLYWYRQTLGQGPEFLTYFQNEAQLEKSRLLSDRFSAERPKGSFSTLEIQRTEQGDSAMYLCASSLPGGTRRGAIGYTFGSGTRLTVV.

V usage is TRBV9 and J usage is TRBJ1-2, with unresolved D. V was pared by 4 bases and J by 3 bases, with 13 bases between. This CDR3 spans 14 amino acids. Germline assignment: CDR1 SGDLS and CDR2 YYNGEE. The CDR3 loop reads CASSPVLEDYGYTF. DNA for the CDR3: TGTGCCAGCAGCCCGGTGTTGGAGGACTATGGCTACACCTTC.

The rearrangement joins TRBV12-5 to TRBJ2-5; 8 positions agree with TRBD1. The V and J ends lost 7 bases and 3 bases, in that order; junction bases with no gene match: 4. Looked up from germline, CDR1 is LGHNT and CDR2 is FRNRAP. This CDR3 region has 13 residues. The CDR3 spells CASAPTGEETQYF. Here the CDR3 DNA reads TGTGCTAGTGCCCCGACAGGGGAAGAGACCCAGTACTTC.

The chain links TRBV7-9 to TRBJ1-2; D perhaps matches TRBD1 (6 bases). This CDR3 is 12 amino acids long. Germline V gene data show CDR1 as SEHNR and CDR2 as FQNEAQ (reference sequence). Trimming pared 3 bases from V and 6 bases from J, leaving 8 bases between. The CDR3: CASSFGQHGYTF. The CDR3 DNA follows: TGTGCCAGCAGCTTCGGACAGCATGGCTACACCTTC.

CDR3 DNA: TGTGCCAGCAGTCCTTTTGGGGATAGACAGGGAGCCACCGGGGAGCTGTTTTTT. It encodes CASSPFGDRQGATGELFF. The rearrangement joins TRBV27 to TRBJ2-2; TRBD1 matches at 7 bases. V lost 5 bases to trimming and J lost 4 bases; unmatched junction nucleotides: 16. This CDR3 comprises 18 residues. The V gene's germline CDR1 is MNHEY and CDR2 SMNVEV (reference sequence).

The chain carries TRBV5-6 and TRBJ2-7, with TRBD2 matching over 13 bases. Germline lookup yields CDR1 SGHDT and CDR2 YYEEEE. With 4 bases clipped from V and 11 bases from J, the junction kept 6 bases outside the gene matches. This CDR3 is built from 13 residues. This CDR3 is CASSPTGLAGEYF. CDR3 sequence (DNA): TGTGCCAGCAGCCCCACCGGACTAGCGGGGGAGTACTTC.

The chain employs TRBV30 and TRBJ2-7; the D is unclear. V lost 0 bases to trimming and J lost 5 bases, with 14 bases between them. CDR3 length: 14 amino acids. Per the germline V gene, CDR1 is GTSNPN and CDR2 is SVGIG (reference sequence). CDR3 nucleotide sequence: TGTGCCTGGAGTGTGGCAGGCCTAAGCCACGAGCAGTACTTC. Translating gives CAWSVAGLSHEQYF.

This clone showed up just a few times. This sample also contains other DNA sequences that code for the same CDR3. The CDR3 loop is CSVGDREETQYF. CDR3 DNA sequence: TGCAGCGTGGGGGACAGGGAAGAGACCCAGTACTTC. The rearrangement joins TRBV29-1 to TRBJ2-5; 9 bases are a match to TRBD1. This CDR3 is 12 amino acids long. Germline values: CDR1 SQVTM, CDR2 ANQGSEA. The junction had 2 bases not matched to a gene; V was cut back by 6 bases and J by 3 bases.

The chain combines TRBV28 with TRBJ1-1, with D hard to call. With 7 bases removed from V and 4 bases from J, the gap between germline ends came to 13 bases. CDR3 length equals 13 residues. Germline CDR1 and CDR2: MDHEN and SYDVKM. The CDR3 protein is CASTPAWSTEAFF. In DNA, the CDR3 is TGTGCCAGCACCCCCGCTTGGAGCACTGAAGCTTTCTTT.

The J gene is TRBJ2-3, the V gene TRBV27; no firm D call. CDR1 and CDR2 from the germline V gene are MNHEY and SMNVEV (reference sequence). This CDR3 contains 17 residues. V lost 6 bases, J lost 3 bases, and 22 bases lay in between. The CDR3 region has the DNA TGTGCCAGCAGCCCCTTAATGACCCTCGGTTCGACAGATACGCAGTATTTT. Its translation: CASSPLMTLGSTDTQYF.